This is a list of T cell receptor beta chains from one sample in a study of blood T cell repertoires in COVID-19. Here immunoSEQ multiplex PCR was the method, and the copy in TCRdb shows in-frame clones only, minus some. The table lists approximately 320,000 clones, under 90% of them singletons. The sample comprised peripheral blood. The source is a woman in her 30s with COVID-19, enrolled during active disease. The CDR3 runs from the conserved cysteine through the conserved F or W. The D gene is left open where the match is weak. Only some rows state a clone size, as once, few, many or a class for expanded clones.

TRBD1 | . | TRBJ1-2 | TRBV7-9 | CASSSETTGDYGYTF | TGTGCCAGCAGCTCCGAGACGACAGGGGACTATGGCTACACCTTC
TRBD1 | . | TRBJ2-5 | TRBV5-4 | CASSSTDRGRETQYF | TGTGCCAGCAGCTCGACGGACAGGGGGCGAGAGACCCAGTACTTC
TRBD2 | . | TRBJ2-5 | TRBV9 | CASSVASPSGGPQETQYF | TGTGCCAGCAGCGTAGCTTCCCCTAGCGGGGGGCCCCAAGAGACCCAGTACTTC
. | . | TRBJ1-4 | TRBV14 | CASSQLGQGREKLFF | TGTGCCAGCAGCCAGCTCGGGCAGGGTCGAGAAAAACTGTTTTTT
TRBD2 | . | TRBJ2-7 | TRBV5-6 | CASSGGVFNEQYF | TGTGCCAGCAGCGGGGGGGTGTTCAACGAGCAGTACTTC
. | . | TRBJ1-5 | TRBV15 | CATSRDYPGWGPQHF | TGTGCCACCAGCAGAGATTACCCGGGGTGGGGACCCCAGCATTTT
TRBD1 | once | TRBJ1-4 | TRBV2 | CAGSGQGSTNEKLFF | TGTGCCGGATCGGGACAGGGTTCTACTAATGAAAAACTGTTTTTT
. | . | TRBJ1-5 | TRBV4-1 | CASSPGGDLSNQPQHF | TGCGCCAGCAGCCCAGGAGGGGACCTTAGCAATCAGCCCCAGCATTTT
. | . | TRBJ2-6 | TRBV3-1/TRBV3-2 | CASSGTRRQAISGANVLTF | TGTGCCAGCAGCGGGACCAGAAGACAGGCCATCTCTGGGGCCAACGTCCTGACTTTC
. | . | TRBJ1-2 | TRBV28 | CASSWGVEYGYTF | TGTGCCAGCAGTTGGGGAGTCGAGTATGGCTACACCTTC
TRBD1 | . | TRBJ2-5 | TRBV13 | CASSSRTGGKGAQYF | TGTGCCAGCAGCTCCCGGACAGGGGGAAAGGGGGCCCAGTACTTC
. | . | TRBJ1-1 | TRBV11-2 | CASSLDGGALEAFF | TGTGCCAGCAGCTTAGATGGCGGGGCCCTTGAAGCTTTCTTT
TRBD1 | . | TRBJ2-7 | TRBV28 | CASFGQGAYEQYF | TGTGCCAGCTTCGGACAGGGGGCCTACGAGCAGTACTTC
. | . | TRBJ2-7 | TRBV24-1 | CATSDTGSNTYEQYF | TGTGCCACCAGTGATACCGGGTCGAACACCTACGAGCAGTACTTC
TRBD1 | . | TRBJ1-1 | TRBV19 | CASSSNRGRWAEAFF | TGTGCCAGTAGTTCTAACAGGGGGCGTTGGGCCGAAGCTTTCTTT
. | . | TRBJ2-2 | TRBV12-2 | CASRLCGIPGELFF | TGTGCAAGTCGCTTATGCGGGATCCCCGGGGAGCTGTTTTTT
TRBD2 | . | TRBJ2-3 | TRBV5-1 | CASSLGSLAGGLTDTQYF | TGCGCCAGCAGCTTGGGTTCGCTAGCGGGGGGCCTCACAGATACGCAGTATTTT
. | . | TRBJ1-5 | TRBV4-1 | CASSQEGAGFGQPQHF | TGCGCCAGCAGCCAAGAAGGGGCAGGTTTTGGGCAGCCCCAGCATTTT
. | . | TRBJ1-5 | TRBV19 | CAGSSGGYHQPQHF | TGTGCCGGAAGTTCTGGGGGCTACCATCAGCCCCAGCATTTT
TRBD1 | . | TRBJ1-5 | TRBV6-5 | CASSYGTAYSNQPQHF | TGTGCCAGCAGTTACGGGACAGCATATAGCAATCAGCCCCAGCATTTT
TRBD1 | . | TRBJ1-2 | TRBV5-4 | CASSTSPGTGNYYGYTF | TGTGCCAGCAGCACGAGTCCCGGGACAGGCAATTACTATGGCTACACCTTC
TRBD1 | . | TRBJ2-7 | TRBV28 | CASSFARDRGSYEQYF | TGTGCCAGCAGTTTCGCCAGGGACAGGGGCTCCTACGAGCAGTACTTC
TRBD1 | . | TRBJ2-3 | TRBV12-5 | CASCRTGGLDTQYF | TGTGCTAGTTGCCGGACAGGGGGCCTGGATACGCAGTATTTT
. | once | TRBJ1-5 | TRBV27 | CASRQFNQPQHF | TGTGCCAGCAGACAGTTTAATCAGCCCCAGCATTTT
TRBD2 | . | TRBJ2-2 | TRBV2 | CASGGLAGGSRRSVELFF | TGTGCCAGCGGAGGACTAGCGGGGGGGAGTCGCAGATCAGTGGAGCTGTTTTTT
. | . | TRBJ1-1 | TRBV6-5 | CASTQGWEAFF | TGTGCCAGCACACAGGGATGGGAAGCTTTCTTT
. | . | TRBJ2-3 | TRBV7-9 | CASSLGEVDTQYF | TGTGCCAGCAGCTTAGGTGAGGTGGATACGCAGTATTTT
. | . | TRBJ2-3 | TRBV7-9 | CASSHTKPGLRPF | TGTGCCAGCAGTCACACCAAACCGGGACTTCGGCCTTTT
. | once | TRBJ1-5 | TRBV15 | CATSSWTAYSNQPQHF | TGTGCCACCAGCAGCTGGACAGCCTATAGCAATCAGCCCCAGCATTTT
. | . | TRBJ1-6 | TRBV6-5 | CASSYGGPHSPLHF | TGTGCCAGCAGTTACGGAGGGCCTCATTCACCCCTCCACTTT
TRBD1 | . | TRBJ1-2 | TRBV19 | CASSIDLSGRGYGYTF | TGTGCCAGTAGTATAGATCTTTCCGGCAGGGGGTATGGCTACACCTTC
TRBD1 | . | TRBJ1-5 | TRBV2 | CASSGRQGDPGNQPQHF | TGTGCCAGCAGTGGGCGACAGGGAGATCCTGGCAATCAGCCCCAGCATTTT
. | . | TRBJ1-6 | TRBV7-9 | CASSLASGGRSPLHF | TGTGCCAGCAGCTTAGCGTCCGGGGGACGGTCACCCCTCCACTTT
. | . | TRBJ2-7 | TRBV18 | CASSEDRYEQYF | TGTGCCAGCTCAGAAGACAGGTACGAGCAGTACTTC
TRBD1 | . | TRBJ1-1 | TRBV5-6 | CASSLARGQRYTEAFF | TGTGCCAGCAGCTTGGCCAGGGGGCAGAGGTACACTGAAGCTTTCTTT
TRBD1 | . | TRBJ1-2 | TRBV2 | CASRSRGANYGYTF | TGTGCCAGCAGGAGCAGGGGGGCTAACTATGGCTACACCTTC
TRBD2 | . | TRBJ2-1 | TRBV7-9 | CASSPPIGGAWNEQFF | TGTGCCAGCAGCCCCCCTATCGGGGGGGCCTGGAATGAGCAGTTCTTC
. | . | TRBJ2-7 | TRBV7-9 | CASSLAAISEQYF | TGTGCCAGCAGCTTAGCCGCTATTTCCGAGCAGTACTTC
. | . | TRBJ2-3 | TRBV27 | CASGSGVYTDTQYF | TGTGCCAGCGGATCAGGGGTCTACACAGATACGCAGTATTTT
. | . | TRBJ1-6 | TRBV19 | CASSPRRGSAPLHF | TGTGCCAGTAGTCCTCGGCGAGGGTCGGCACCCCTCCACTTT
. | . | TRBJ2-5 | TRBV7-9 | CASSLSGPATYF | TGTGCCAGCAGCTTAAGCGGACCTGCAACGTACTTC
. | . | TRBJ1-4 | TRBV28 | CASSLATKEKLFF | TGTGCCAGCAGTTTGGCGACAAAAGAAAAACTGTTTTTT
TRBD2 | . | TRBJ2-1 | TRBV6-1 | CASSDHLTGGSGEQFF | TGTGCCAGCAGTGACCACCTGACGGGGGGGTCCGGTGAGCAGTTCTTC
TRBD1 | . | TRBJ2-1 | TRBV5-1 | CASSLRSGGYNEQFF | TGCGCCAGCAGCTTGAGGTCAGGGGGCTACAATGAGCAGTTCTTC
. | once | TRBJ2-3 | TRBV2 | CASSKELEVTDTQYF | TGTGCCAGCAGTAAAGAGCTTGAGGTCACAGATACGCAGTATTTT
TRBD1 | . | TRBJ2-7 | TRBV5-4 | CASSAQGASLYEQYF | TGTGCCAGCAGCGCTCAGGGGGCGAGCCTCTACGAGCAGTACTTC
. | . | TRBJ1-2 | TRBV4-1 | CASSQGGVLLYGYTF | TGCGCCAGCAGCCAAGGGGGGGTTTTGCTTTATGGCTACACCTTC
TRBD2 | . | TRBJ2-2 | TRBV9 | CASSAQLAGVNTGELFF | TGTGCCAGCAGCGCCCAGCTAGCGGGGGTTAACACCGGGGAGCTGTTTTTT
TRBD1 | . | TRBJ2-6 | TRBV24-1 | CATIASVTGDFSGANVLTF | TGTGCCACCATCGCCTCCGTGACAGGGGACTTCTCTGGGGCCAACGTCCTGACTTTC